This T cell receptor (beta chain) was captured in a study of neurological immune-mediated disorders. This clonotype occurred many times. The antigen remains unidentified. Overall study findings and caveats: HTLV-1-associated myelopathy led in TCR clonal expansion, while multiple sclerosis ranked lowest, below healthy controls.

The germline V and J ends were trimmed by 1 base and 0 bases, with 12 bases remaining between them. Looked up from germline, CDR1 is LNHNV and CDR2 is YYDKDF (reference sequence). This CDR3 comprises 16 residues. Input was about a million sorted T cells, either CD4+ or CD8+. The cDNA was synthesized by 5'RACE incorporating 10-nucleotide random UMIs. Every sequencing run generated in excess of 160 million TCR-beta sequences. These sequences covered 15-18 subjects. Each CDR3 protein gets one entry after TCRdb re-called the 5' RACE reads with MiXCR. The table has about 37,000 distinct CDR3 sequences, under 14% seen once; the top ten hold 3.9%.

The specimen sequenced was CD4+ T cells from blood. The sequence was collected from a woman aged 25 to 39 with HTLV-1-associated myelopathy (HAM/TSP). The chain combines TRBV15 with TRBJ2-5; the D gene is possibly TRBD1 (6 bases). CDR3 sequence reads: CATSRGPTGNQETQYF. The CDR3 region has the DNA TGTGCCACCAGCAGAGGTCCCACAGGGAACCAAGAGACCCAGTACTTC.